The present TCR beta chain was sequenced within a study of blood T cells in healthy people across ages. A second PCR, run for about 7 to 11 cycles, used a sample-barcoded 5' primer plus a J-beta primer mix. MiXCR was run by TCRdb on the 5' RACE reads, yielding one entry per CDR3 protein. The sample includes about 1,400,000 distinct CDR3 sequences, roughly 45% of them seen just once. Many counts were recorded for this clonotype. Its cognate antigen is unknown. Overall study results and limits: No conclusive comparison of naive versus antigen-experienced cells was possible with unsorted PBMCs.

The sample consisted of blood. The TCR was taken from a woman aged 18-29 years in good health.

The CDR3 coding sequence is TGCGCCAGCGGATCTAGCTCCTACGAGCAGTACTTC. Amino acids: CASGSSSYEQYF. This chain joins TRBV4-1 and TRBJ2-7, with D unresolved. CDR1 is MGHRA and CDR2 is YSYEKL in the germline V gene. The CDR3 has 12 amino acids. V was clipped by 8 bases and J by 0 bases, with 8 bases between them.